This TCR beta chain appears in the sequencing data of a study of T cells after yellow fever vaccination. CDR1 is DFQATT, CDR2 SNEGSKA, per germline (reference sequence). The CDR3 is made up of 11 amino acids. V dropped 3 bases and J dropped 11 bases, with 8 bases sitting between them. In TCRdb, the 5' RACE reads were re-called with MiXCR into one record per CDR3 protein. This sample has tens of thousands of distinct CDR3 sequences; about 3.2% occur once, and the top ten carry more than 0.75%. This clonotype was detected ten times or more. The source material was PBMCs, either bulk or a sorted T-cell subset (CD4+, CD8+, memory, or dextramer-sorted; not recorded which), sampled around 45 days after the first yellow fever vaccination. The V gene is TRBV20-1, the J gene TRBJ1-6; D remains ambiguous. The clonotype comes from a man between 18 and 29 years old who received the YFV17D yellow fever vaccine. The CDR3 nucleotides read TGCAGTGCTAGTGAGGGAACACCCCTCCACTTT. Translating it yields CSASEGTPLHF.